This record covers a single T cell receptor (beta chain). This clonotype was counted a few times. Its antigen is unknown. No quality values exist for individual bases; no much larger clone is one base distant. This sample was included in a study of response to subunit inactivated influenza vaccine listed by TCRdb under 2018. Some background on the complete study: To follow how T cells responded to a trivalent subunit inactivated influenza vaccine, the researchers relied on deep quantitative profiling of the T cell receptor repertoire. Results and caveats for the whole study, not just this receptor: According to the authors, only a limited number of new T cells may be recruited by each seasonal influenza vaccination.

V sheds 4 bases and J sheds 4 bases, leaving 15 bases between their ends. Measured from the cysteine to the phenylalanine, the CDR3 is 14 residues long. The kept DNA is CDR3 alone, 42 bases in frame from the first base. The germline V gene sets CDR1 to SGHRS and CDR2 to YFSETQ. Library preparation was by RT-PCR. The run used an Illumina HiSeq 2500. TCRdb applied fastp at Q25 and MiXCR to the public reads, then kept only in-frame beta chains. For every CDR3 protein sequence, its rows merge into one entry that carries the most common genes and DNA. Within this sample are fewer than 800,000 distinct CDR3 sequences, with 15% to 19% of them counted one time only. The top ten constitute roughly 11% of the sample.

The receptor was derived from a man in his forties or fifties who received an inactivated influenza vaccine. Donor details come from another sample of the same person, matched by shared clones. The chain employs TRBV5-1 and TRBJ2-7; a tentative D match to TRBD2 spans 6 bases. Sample: PBMCs from blood, taken 11 to 12 days after vaccination. The CDR3 in this case is CASSLQGGGYEQYF. The nucleotides read TGCGCCAGCAGCCTCCAGGGAGGTGGGTACGAGCAGTACTTC.